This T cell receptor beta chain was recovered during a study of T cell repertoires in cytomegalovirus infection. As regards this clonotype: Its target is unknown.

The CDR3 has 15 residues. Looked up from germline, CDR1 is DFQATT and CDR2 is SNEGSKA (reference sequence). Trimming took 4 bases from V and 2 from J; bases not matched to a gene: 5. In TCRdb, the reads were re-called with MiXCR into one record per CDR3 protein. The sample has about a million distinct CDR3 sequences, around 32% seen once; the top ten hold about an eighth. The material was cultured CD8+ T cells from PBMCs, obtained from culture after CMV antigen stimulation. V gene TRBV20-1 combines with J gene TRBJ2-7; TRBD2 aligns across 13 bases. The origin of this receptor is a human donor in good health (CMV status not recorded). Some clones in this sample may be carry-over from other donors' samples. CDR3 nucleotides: TGCAGTGCTAACCCAGGGACTAGCGGGACCTACGAGCAGTACTTC. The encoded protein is CSANPGTSGTYEQYF.